This paragraph covers one T cell receptor (beta chain) sequence. The antigen this receptor binds is unknown. No base qualities exist here, and no much larger clone lies one base off it. The data are from a study of T cell responses to AZD1222 COVID-19 vaccine (dated by TCRdb to the early 2020s). About the investigation overall: A total of 233 trial participants underwent TCR sequencing, of whom around 210 had received two doses of AZD1222 and around 26 had received two doses of the MenACWY control vaccine. Enrollment into the trials was organized by age into subgroups of 18-55, 56-69 and 70-plus years, and those subgroups contained approximately 160, 26 and 62 TCR-sequenced participants, respectively.

The paper's findings and limits, for the study overall: No day 14 peak-response samples were available, so repertoires were characterized only after the peak T cell response. Conclusions about previously exposed vaccinees are limited, since just a handful of AZD1222 recipients were seropositive for SARS-CoV-2 at baseline. The 56-69-year group was small, and its depth increase did not reach significance, likely because of low power. Participants were mostly white British and included more females than males, and it was suggested by the authors that clonal diversity may have been underestimated. A significant rise in spike-specific TCR breadth and depth was observed after two AZD1222 doses relative to day 0 and relative to MenACWY recipients. Nearly half of unique spike-specific TCRs reportedly recognized epitopes outside regions mutated in the B.1.351 and B.1.1.7 variants. Vaccine-associated CD4 TCRs spanned the whole spike protein, with dominant responses in regions 160-218 and 743-854.

The sample's time point label is to be understood as: about 28 days (+/-7) after the second vaccine dose. AZD1222 recipients with second doses at about 4 weeks or about 12 weeks were pooled, because spike-specific TCR depth and breadth did not differ between schedules. Vaccinee samples came from UK trials COV001 and COV002, including a single-blind randomized controlled phase 2/3 trial of AZD1222 (ChAdOx1 nCoV-19) in healthy adults. For TCRbeta chain sequencing, PBMC samples were collected from trial participants at day 0 and at day 28 after the second dose. V drops 3 bases and J drops 1 base, leaving 13 bases in between. CDR1 and CDR2, per the germline V gene, are SGDLS and YYNGEE. The CDR3 has 16 amino acids, counting the end cysteine and phenylalanine. The entry retains the CDR3 DNA only, 48 bases that are in frame from base 1. The CDR3 regions of human TCRbeta chains were analyzed by immunosequencing. Concerning the study's data processing: Repertoire TCRs were checked for matches against a reference library of SARS-CoV-2-specific TCRs that had been generated using the MIRA antigen-specificity platform. Breadth was defined as the fraction of unique TCRs that were SARS-CoV-2-associated. Depth was defined as the fraction of total T cells that were SARS-CoV-2-associated. Using the MIRA data, every spike-specific TCR was mapped to the spike region that the TCR reacted to and assigned to either a CD4 or a CD8 class. Log10-transformed breadth and depth values were compared by one-way ANOVA with Sidak's multiple comparisons tests. TCRdb limited this immuneACCESS table to in-frame rearrangements with V and J called. A share of clones is missing; checked studies link under half to unresolved V genes, and the rest is unexplained. V, J and clone size are taken as reported in that table, and D and trimming were inferred from the DNA itself. The sample table lists roughly 120,000 clones, approximately 88% of them with a count of one. The leading ten clones occupy 5.5% to 7.5% of the sample.

Recombination connected TRBV9 to TRBJ2-2, with TRBD2 tentatively as D gene (7 bases match). This sequence was found in an adult who received the AZD1222 COVID-19 vaccine. The sequencing used peripheral blood, collected 28 days after the second AZD1222 dose. The sequenced DNA is TGTGCCAGCAGCGAACTGGGGGGGCTGAACACCGGGGAGCTGTTTTTT. Its coded protein is CASSELGGLNTGELFF.